This entry lists 20 T cell receptor beta chains sequenced from one sample in a study of shared clonotypes between healthy human individuals. Assay: immunoSEQ multiplex PCR; the TCRdb copy retains only in-frame clones and omits some. The sample has roughly 1 million clones, around three quarters seen once. The material sequenced was memory CD4+ T cells from PBMCs. Subset noted: CD45RA-negative fraction. All receptors derive from a man aged 18 to 29 in good health. Some clones in this sample may be carry-over from other donors' samples.

V usage is TRBV4-3 and J usage is TRBJ1-2; D possibly corresponds to TRBD1 (5 bases). With 0 bases removed from V and 4 bases from J, the gap between germline ends came to 9 bases. The CDR3 has 14 amino acids. Germline assignment: CDR1 LGHNA and CDR2 YSLEER. DNA for the CDR3: TGCGCCAGCAGCCAAGAAAGGGGTCGCTATGGCTACACCTTC. Protein sequence: CASSQERGRYGYTF.

V is TRBV4-1 and J is TRBJ2-7, with D maybe TRBD2 (5 bases). The CDR3 extends over 15 amino acids. Germline V gives CDR1 MGHRA, CDR2 YSYEKL. V lost 0 bases and J lost 0, with 9 bases in between. The CDR3 region is CASSQEPGSSYEQYF. The CDR3 nucleotides read TGCGCCAGCAGCCAAGAACCGGGAAGCTCCTACGAGCAGTACTTC.

This rearrangement joins TRBV18 to TRBJ1-1; weak D call: TRBD1 (5 bases). Deletions cut 0 bases from V and 1 base from J, with 9 bases between. Germline V gives CDR1 KGHSH, CDR2 LQKENI. The CDR3 contains 15 residues. The CDR3 is CASSPPPGRNTEAFF. The CDR3, as DNA: TGTGCCAGCTCACCACCCCCAGGGAGGAACACTGAAGCTTTCTTT.

J is TRBJ2-5 and V is TRBV6-6, with D uncertain. This CDR3 has 16 residues. V shed 1 base and J shed 4 bases, with 16 bases lying between them. Per germline, CDR1 MNHNY and CDR2 SVGAGI (reference sequence). The CDR3: CASSYWVPGRAETQYF. The CDR3 DNA follows: TGTGCCAGCAGTTACTGGGTGCCCGGCCGAGCAGAGACCCAGTACTTC.

This clone was found a few times. This chain connects TRBV7-2 to TRBJ1-1; no firm D call. Germline CDR1 is SGHTA and CDR2 is FQGNSA. CDR3 size: 13 residues. V lost 4 bases to trimming and J lost 0 bases, with 6 bases between them. For the CDR3, the DNA is TGTGCCAGCAGCTCCCAATTGAACACTGAAGCTTTCTTT. Translated: CASSSQLNTEAFF.

This clone turned up a few times. CDR3 residues: CAISGGYGTEAFF. CDR3 sequence (DNA): TGTGCCATCAGTGGGGGATATGGCACTGAAGCTTTCTTT. V usage is TRBV10-3 and J usage is TRBJ1-1; D unclear. The V gene lost 4 bases and the J gene lost 4 bases, with 10 bases spanning the gap. This CDR3 spans 13 amino acids. Germline-derived CDR1 and CDR2 are ENHRY and SYGVKD.

This chain links TRBV28 with TRBJ1-4; 7 bases are shared with TRBD1. V was pared by 6 bases and J by 7 bases, with 8 bases of the junction left unmatched. Germline V CDR1 and CDR2: MDHEN, SYDVKM. The CDR3 is made up of 14 amino acids. This CDR3 reads CASSQDRDREKLFF. The CDR3 nucleotides read TGTGCCAGCAGCCAAGACAGGGATCGTGAAAAACTGTTTTTT. The whole variable domain, remainder taken from reference TRBV28 and TRBJ1-4, is DVKVTQSSRYLVKRTGEKVFLECVQDMDHENMFWYRQDPGLGLRLIYFSYDVKMKEKGDIPEGYSVSREKKERFSLILESASTNQTSMYLCASSQDRDREKLFFGSGTQLSVL.

The chain recombines TRBV6-1 with TRBJ1-4; TRBD1 matches at 10 bases. The CDR3 runs 14 residues. V shed 6 bases, J shed 3 bases, and the junction held 1 base outside the gene matches. Germline V lookup: CDR1 MNHNS, CDR2 SASEGT. The CDR3 nucleotides are TGTGCCAGCAGGGACAGGGGGGCTAATGAAAAACTGTTTTTT. Protein sequence: CASRDRGANEKLFF.

Only one count was recorded for this clone. The chain joins TRBV6-5 to TRBJ1-3, with unresolved D. There are 15 residues in the CDR3. V was shortened by 0 bases and J by 0 bases, with 6 bases between the two germline ends. Looked up from germline, CDR1 is MNHEY and CDR2 is SVGAGI. CDR3 loop: CASSYSGISGNTIYF. CDR3 nucleotides: TGTGCCAGCAGTTACTCAGGAATCTCTGGAAACACCATATATTTT.

The chain combines TRBV15 with TRBJ1-5; D is uncertain. The V gene's germline CDR1 is LNHNV and CDR2 YYDKDF (reference sequence). The V end lost 0 bases, the J end lost 6 bases, and 6 bases lay between the germline ends. The CDR3 consists of 13 residues. The CDR3 nucleotides are TGTGCCACCAGCAGAGATGGGGTTCAGCCCCAGCATTTT. It yields the protein CATSRDGVQPQHF. Based on the CDR3 plus reference TRBV15 and TRBJ1-5, the full variable domain is DAMVIQNPRYQVTQFGKPVTLSCSQTLNHNVMYWYQQKSSQAPKLLFHYYDKDFNNEADTPDNFQSRRPNTSFCFLDIRSPGLGDTAMYLCATSRDGVQPQHFGDGTRLSIL.

Comment on this clone: This clone may be a read error of a much larger clone one base away. This rearrangement joins TRBV30 to TRBJ1-1, with D unclear. This CDR3 region has 13 residues. Germline V gene data show CDR1 as GTSNPN and CDR2 as SVGIG (reference sequence). V lost 5 bases and J 2 bases, leaving 12 bases between the germline ends. The CDR3, as DNA: TGTGCCTGGGACTGGAACATTAACACTGAAGCTTTCTTT. It specifies CAWDWNINTEAFF.

J is TRBJ2-1 and V is TRBV5-1; TRBD2 agrees at 8 bases. CDR3 length: 15 amino acids. V was pared by 2 bases and J by 8 bases, with 9 bases of the junction left unmatched. Germline V gene sequence: CDR1 SGHRS, CDR2 YFSETQ. The CDR3: CASSFISGSSDEQFF. CDR3 nucleotides: TGCGCCAGCAGCTTTATAAGCGGGAGTTCCGATGAGCAGTTCTTC.

The CDR3 DNA sequence: TGTGCCCCCCCCGCACTAGCGGGATACTACGAGCAGTACTTC. Its protein is CAPPALAGYYEQYF. V gene TRBV7-9 combines with J gene TRBJ2-7; 10 bases agree with TRBD2. This CDR3 contains 14 residues. Trimming took 11 bases from V and 3 from J; bases not matched to a gene: 10. Germline CDR1 is SEHNR and CDR2 is FQNEAQ (reference sequence).

About this clone itself: This may stem from a read error, because a much larger clone lies one nucleotide away. The chain carries TRBV7-9 and TRBJ2-5; D ambiguous. This CDR3 region has 11 residues. Germline V lookup: CDR1 SEHNR, CDR2 FQNEAQ (reference sequence). Trimming removed 1 base from V and 6 bases from J, with 3 bases in between. In DNA, the CDR3 is TGTGCCAGCAGCTTAGGGCAGACCCAGTACTTC. This encodes CASSLGQTQYF.

The chain links TRBV28 to TRBJ1-1; D call uncertain. Trimming took off 7 bases at V and 3 bases at J, with 15 bases between the two ends. This CDR3 comprises 14 residues. CDR1 and CDR2 from the germline V gene are MDHEN and SYDVKM. The DNA for the CDR3 is TGTGCCAGCACCCCCCGGGTGGTGGACACTGAAGCTTTCTTT. Amino acids: CASTPRVVDTEAFF.

A word on this clone: Other DNA variants within this sample encode the same CDR3. The J gene is TRBJ2-3, the V gene TRBV12-5; D uncertain. V gave up 3 bases and J gave up 1 base, with 5 bases separating them. The germline V gene has CDR1 LGHNT and CDR2 FRNRAP. The CDR3 is 13 amino acids. CDR3 bases: TGTGCTAGTGGTTTAGGCGGCACAGATACGCAGTATTTT. Translation: CASGLGGTDTQYF.

This clone was observed a handful of times. The rearrangement joins TRBV12-5 to TRBJ1-2; D gene uncertain. CDR1 and CDR2 from the germline V gene are LGHNT and FRNRAP. The germline V and J ends were trimmed by 6 bases and 8 bases, with 22 bases remaining between them. The CDR3 consists of 15 residues. The DNA of the CDR3 is TGTGCTAGTGGCCCCGATCCCTCCGCGATTAGAGGCTACACCTTC. Protein sequence: CASGPDPSAIRGYTF.

CDR3 sequence: CASSFWGSDTQYF. Here the CDR3 DNA reads TGTGCCAGCAGTTTCTGGGGCTCAGATACGCAGTATTTT. The chain carries TRBV27 and TRBJ2-3; perhaps TRBD1 as D (5 bases). With 3 bases removed from V and 4 bases from J, the gap between germline ends came to 8 bases. Germline CDR1 reads MNHEY; CDR2 reads SMNVEV (reference sequence). The CDR3 sequence is 13 residues long.

This clone has just one count. The gene calls are TRBV6-6 and TRBJ2-2; D unclear. Germline CDR1 MNHNY, CDR2 SVGAGI (reference sequence). Trimming took off 7 bases at V and 6 bases at J, with 9 bases between the two ends. The CDR3 runs 12 residues. CDR3 loop: CASNWGSGELFF. Here the CDR3 DNA reads TGTGCCAGCAACTGGGGTTCCGGGGAGCTGTTTTTT.

CDR3: CASSPGQVQPQHF. The CDR3 nucleotides are TGTGCCAGCAGTCCGGGACAGGTTCAGCCCCAGCATTTT. This chain connects TRBV6-6 to TRBJ1-5, with 8 bases aligning to TRBD1. CDR1 and CDR2 (germline): MNHNY, SVGAGI (reference sequence). This CDR3 contains 13 residues. J was trimmed by 6 bases and V by 5 bases; bases with no gene match: 3.